This T cell receptor (beta chain) derives from a study of blood T cell repertoires in COVID-19. Study as a whole: T cells, B-cell-depleted T cells, or PBMCs supplied cDNA or gDNA.

This table comes from immunoSEQ multiplex PCR, and its TCRdb copy is limited to in-frame clones, with some not included. The table includes some 270,000 clones, 86% detected once. CDR1 is SGHNT, CDR2 YYREEE, per germline (reference sequence). CDR3 length: 12 amino acids. Trimming stripped 4 bases from V and 7 bases from J, with 11 bases between. V usage is TRBV5-4 and J usage is TRBJ2-5; D unresolved. This TCR was recovered from a woman at least 80 years old with COVID-19, enrolled during active disease. The sample taken for sequencing was peripheral blood. CDR3 in DNA: TGTGCCAGCAGCCGAGAGTCTGGGACCCAGTACTTC. It translates to CASSRESGTQYF.